This T cell receptor (beta chain) was recovered during a study of T cell changes during pregnancy in multiple sclerosis. Profiling relied on immunoSEQ multiplex PCR, and the TCRdb table lists in-frame clones only, not all of them. The table records fewer than 50,000 clones, approximately 89% of them present only once. The sequences come from CD4+ T cells from peripheral blood mononuclear cells, collected in the second trimester of pregnancy. This receptor was obtained from a female donor in good health, enrolled as a control in a pregnancy study.

The CDR3: CASRGTGFYNEQFF. The CDR3 DNA reads as TGTGCCAGCAGAGGGACAGGGTTTTACAATGAGCAGTTCTTC. V usage is TRBV25-1 and J usage is TRBJ2-1; 9 bases are shared with TRBD1. Germline loops: CDR1 MGHDK, CDR2 SYGVNS. The CDR3 spans 14 residues. J lost 4 bases, V lost 6 bases, and 4 bases had no gene match.